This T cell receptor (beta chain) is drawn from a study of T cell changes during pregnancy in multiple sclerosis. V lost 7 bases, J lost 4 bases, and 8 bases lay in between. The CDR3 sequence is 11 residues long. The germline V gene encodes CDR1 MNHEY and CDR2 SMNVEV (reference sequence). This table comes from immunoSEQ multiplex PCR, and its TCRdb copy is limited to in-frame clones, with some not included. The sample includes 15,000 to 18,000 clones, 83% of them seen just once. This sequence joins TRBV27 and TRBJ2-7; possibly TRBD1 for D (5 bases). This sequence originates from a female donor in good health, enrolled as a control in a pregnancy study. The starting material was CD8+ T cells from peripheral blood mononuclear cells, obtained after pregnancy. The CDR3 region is CASIAGYEQYF. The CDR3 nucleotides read TGTGCCAGCATCGCAGGGTACGAGCAGTACTTC.